A selection of T cell receptor beta chains follows, all from one sample in a study of the immune and genomic landscape of osteosarcoma. Measured with immunoSEQ multiplex PCR; TCRdb has only the in-frame clones, and not every one. The sample lists about 2,900 clones; 78% were seen once. Material: metastatic tumor tissue from the lung. These receptor sequences come from a woman between 18 and 29 years old with osteosarcoma. Each CDR3 is given with its conserved first and last residue. D genes are given only for firm matches. Size tells how often a clone was seen (once, few, many) or the class of an expanded clone, and some rows leave it out.

.	once	TRBV29-1	TRBJ1-4	TGCAGCGTAAACAGGGACGGTGAAAAACTGTTTTTT	CSVNRDGEKLFF
TRBD1	.	TRBV5-4	TRBJ2-5	TGTGCCAGCAGTGTTACAGGGGTGGAAGAGACCCAGTACTTC	CASSVTGVEETQYF
TRBD1	.	TRBV30	TRBJ1-2	TGTGCCTGGACCAAGACAGGGAGTCACTATGGCTACACCTTC	CAWTKTGSHYGYTF
TRBD1	.	TRBV6-5	TRBJ1-2	TGTGCCAGCAGTTCTATACTGACAGGGGGGTTGTATGGCTACACCTTC	CASSSILTGGLYGYTF
.	once	TRBV21-1	TRBJ2-1	TGTGCCAGCAGCTGGCCCCGCGGGGGGGCCTTTTTTAGGTTCTTC	CASSWPRGGAFFRFF
TRBD1	few	TRBV30	TRBJ1-6	TGTGCCTGGAGTATTTGGACAGGGGATGGAGATAATTCACCCCTCCACTTT	CAWSIWTGDGDNSPLHF
.	few	TRBV30	TRBJ2-3	TGTGCCTGGAGTAGAAAGGGGACGCAGTATTTT	CAWSRKGTQYF
TRBD2	.	TRBV4-3	TRBJ2-5	TGCGCCAGCAGCCGCAGACTAGCGGGGGGAGGAGAGACCCAGTACTTC	CASSRRLAGGGETQYF
.	.	TRBV7-9	TRBJ1-1	TGTGCCAGCAGCATACAGGGTGGCACTGAAGCTTTCTTT	CASSIQGGTEAFF
.	few	TRBV7-9	TRBJ2-2	TGTGCCAGCAGTGCGGGGTCCGGGGAGCTGTTTTTT	CASSAGSGELFF
.	.	TRBV6-5	TRBJ2-7	TGTGCCAGCAGCCCCGATATGCGGGGTGAGCAGTACTTC	CASSPDMRGEQYF
.	.	TRBV5-5	TRBJ1-5	TGTGCCAGCAGCCCTGACCCCGGCAATCAGCCCCAGCATTTT	CASSPDPGNQPQHF
.	once	TRBV9	TRBJ1-1	TGTGCCAGCAGCGTAGGGTCCTCGGGGGGCACTGAAGCTTTCTTT	CASSVGSSGGTEAFF
TRBD2	.	TRBV11-2	TRBJ2-3	TGTGCCAGCAGCTTAGATCCTAGCGGGGGCGATACGCAGTATTTT	CASSLDPSGGDTQYF
.	.	TRBV27	TRBJ2-1	TGTGCCAGCCGGCTCGCGTCCAATGAGCAGTTCTTC	CASRLASNEQFF
.	.	TRBV19	TRBJ2-5	TGTGCCAGTAGCTCGGGACCGGAGACCCAGTACTTC	CASSSGPETQYF
.	.	TRBV5-4	TRBJ2-1	TGTGCCAGCAGCTTGGAGGCGGCCGCGGATGAGCAGTTCTTC	CASSLEAAADEQFF
.	.	TRBV6-5	TRBJ1-5	TGTGCCAGCAGGATGACAGCTGGGGGTCAGCCCCAGCATTTT	CASRMTAGGQPQHF
.	.	TRBV6-5	TRBJ1-2	TGTGCCTGCCAAGGGGTCATCTATGGCTACACCTTC	CACQGVIYGYTF
.	.	TRBV28	TRBJ2-2	TGTGCCAGCAGTTTCATGCGGGGATACACCGGGGAGCTGTTTTTT	CASSFMRGYTGELFF
TRBD1	.	TRBV11-2	TRBJ2-3	TGTGCCAGCCTAACCCGGGACAGTTATACTAGCACAGATACGCAGTATTTT	CASLTRDSYTSTDTQYF
TRBD1	once	TRBV19	TRBJ1-2	TGTGCCAGTAGTACAGGGGGTTGGGGCTACACCTTC	CASSTGGWGYTF